The rows below give T cell receptor beta chains drawn from one sample of a study of blood T cell repertoires in COVID-19. Data came from immunoSEQ multiplex PCR; TCRdb stores just in-frame clones and leaves some out. The data show roughly 200,000 clones, about 88% seen once. The sample was PBMCs or T cells enriched from blood (not recorded which). The receptors stem from a middle-aged woman in a cohort exposed to, infected with or recovered from COVID-19 (not recorded which). CDR3s include the opening cysteine and the closing phenylalanine or tryptophan. A D gene is named only where the DNA matches it firmly. Size is stated for part of the rows, as once, few or many counts, or as a class when the clone is expanded.

v_gene: TRBV14
j_gene: TRBJ2-1
abundance: NA
d_gene: TRBD2
CDR3aa: CASSQGVSGGLYNEQFF
CDR3nt: TGTGCCAGCAGCCAAGGGGTTAGCGGGGGCCTCTACAATGAGCAGTTCTTC

v_gene: TRBV7-9
j_gene: TRBJ1-3
abundance: NA
d_gene: TRBD1
CDR3aa: CASSLAGTVSGNTIYF
CDR3nt: TGTGCCAGCAGCTTAGCCGGGACAGTCTCTGGAAACACCATATATTTT

v_gene: TRBV6-5
j_gene: TRBJ2-5
abundance: NA
d_gene: NA
CDR3aa: CASSYGAQETQYF
CDR3nt: TGTGCCAGCAGTTACGGGGCACAAGAGACCCAGTACTTC

v_gene: TRBV11-2
j_gene: TRBJ2-7
abundance: few
d_gene: TRBD2
CDR3aa: CASSFGLAGDKDF
CDR3nt: TGTGCCAGCAGCTTCGGACTAGCGGGAGACAAGGACTTC

v_gene: TRBV4-2
j_gene: TRBJ2-7
abundance: many
d_gene: NA
CDR3aa: CASSQDYGGAYEQYF
CDR3nt: TGTGCCAGCAGCCAAGACTACGGCGGAGCCTACGAGCAGTACTTC

v_gene: TRBV11-3
j_gene: TRBJ2-7
abundance: once
d_gene: TRBD2
CDR3aa: CASSLSSGSYEQYF
CDR3nt: TGTGCCAGCAGCTTGTCTAGCGGATCCTACGAGCAGTACTTC

v_gene: TRBV2
j_gene: TRBJ2-2
abundance: NA
d_gene: TRBD1
CDR3aa: CASSVTGEREYTGELFF
CDR3nt: TGTGCCAGCAGTGTAACAGGGGAGAGGGAGTACACCGGGGAGCTGTTTTTT

v_gene: TRBV25-1
j_gene: TRBJ2-5
abundance: NA
d_gene: NA
CDR3aa: CASSSGAQYF
CDR3nt: TGTGCCAGCAGTTCCGGGGCCCAGTACTTC

v_gene: TRBV7-8
j_gene: TRBJ2-5
abundance: NA
d_gene: TRBD2
CDR3aa: CASSSGLAGTETQYF
CDR3nt: TGTGCCAGCAGCTCGGGACTAGCGGGCACAGAGACCCAGTACTTC

v_gene: TRBV7-9
j_gene: TRBJ1-1
abundance: once
d_gene: NA
CDR3aa: CASSLALRLNTEAFF
CDR3nt: TGTGCCAGCAGCTTAGCGCTCCGGTTGAACACTGAAGCTTTCTTT

v_gene: TRBV9
j_gene: TRBJ2-1
abundance: NA
d_gene: TRBD2
CDR3aa: CASSSLAGGTSSYNEQFF
CDR3nt: TGTGCCAGCAGCTCACTAGCGGGGGGGACAAGCTCCTACAATGAGCAGTTCTTC

v_gene: TRBV5-4
j_gene: TRBJ1-1
abundance: NA
d_gene: TRBD1
CDR3aa: CASSSLPGTANTEAFF
CDR3nt: TGTGCCAGCAGCTCCCTTCCCGGGACAGCGAACACTGAAGCTTTCTTT

v_gene: TRBV9
j_gene: TRBJ2-7
abundance: NA
d_gene: NA
CDR3aa: CASSGAENSYEQYF
CDR3nt: TGTGCCAGCAGCGGAGCCGAGAACTCCTACGAGCAGTACTTC

v_gene: TRBV20-1
j_gene: TRBJ1-2
abundance: NA
d_gene: NA
CDR3aa: CSASGAVIAGYGYTF
CDR3nt: TGCAGTGCTAGTGGGGCCGTCATCGCGGGATATGGCTACACCTTC

v_gene: TRBV27
j_gene: TRBJ2-7
abundance: NA
d_gene: TRBD2
CDR3aa: CASSPLAGGLSYEQYF
CDR3nt: TGTGCCAGCAGTCCCTTAGCGGGAGGCCTTTCCTACGAGCAGTACTTC

v_gene: TRBV19
j_gene: TRBJ2-3
abundance: NA
d_gene: TRBD2
CDR3aa: CASSIDIRGGRNTQYF
CDR3nt: TGTGCCAGTAGTATAGATATACGGGGGGGCCGAAATACGCAGTATTTT

v_gene: TRBV6-5
j_gene: TRBJ1-1
abundance: NA
d_gene: TRBD1
CDR3aa: CASSLGQGSTEAFF
CDR3nt: TGTGCCAGCAGTCTCGGACAGGGGAGCACTGAAGCTTTCTTT

v_gene: TRBV6-6
j_gene: TRBJ2-6
abundance: NA
d_gene: TRBD2
CDR3aa: CASSPGLAGGPYSGANVLTF
CDR3nt: TGTGCCAGCAGCCCCGGACTAGCGGGGGGTCCATACTCTGGGGCCAACGTCCTGACTTTC

v_gene: TRBV18
j_gene: TRBJ1-2
abundance: once
d_gene: NA
CDR3aa: CASSGADYGYTF
CDR3nt: TGTGCCAGCTCAGGAGCGGACTATGGCTACACCTTC

v_gene: TRBV6-6
j_gene: TRBJ1-6
abundance: NA
d_gene: TRBD1
CDR3aa: CASSLRPGTGSFHSPLHF
CDR3nt: TGTGCCAGCAGTCTCCGACCCGGGACAGGGTCTTTCCATTCACCCCTCCACTTT

v_gene: TRBV9
j_gene: TRBJ2-1
abundance: NA
d_gene: TRBD2
CDR3aa: CASSPRLAGEYNEQFF
CDR3nt: TGTGCCAGCAGCCCCCGACTAGCGGGAGAATACAATGAGCAGTTCTTC

v_gene: TRBV4-2
j_gene: TRBJ1-1
abundance: NA
d_gene: NA
CDR3aa: CASSSGRGVTEAFF
CDR3nt: TGTGCCAGCAGTTCAGGGCGCGGGGTCACTGAAGCTTTCTTT

v_gene: TRBV28
j_gene: TRBJ1-2
abundance: NA
d_gene: NA
CDR3aa: CASSLAGLLYGYTF
CDR3nt: TGTGCCAGCAGTTTAGCAGGACTCCTCTATGGCTACACCTTC

v_gene: TRBV7-2
j_gene: TRBJ2-7
abundance: NA
d_gene: NA
CDR3aa: CASSDKGGTLSYEQYF
CDR3nt: TGTGCCAGCAGCGACAAGGGGGGGACCCTCTCCTACGAGCAGTACTTC

v_gene: TRBV4-3
j_gene: TRBJ2-5
abundance: NA
d_gene: TRBD2
CDR3aa: CASSQVRGLASPSHGRETQYF
CDR3nt: TGCGCCAGCAGCCAAGTCCGAGGACTAGCTTCACCCTCCCACGGACGGGAGACCCAGTACTTC

v_gene: TRBV16
j_gene: TRBJ1-1
abundance: NA
d_gene: NA
CDR3aa: CASSQVFSDKATEAFF
CDR3nt: TGTGCCAGCAGCCAAGTCTTCTCGGACAAAGCCACTGAAGCTTTCTTT

v_gene: TRBV10-1
j_gene: TRBJ2-2
abundance: NA
d_gene: NA
CDR3aa: CASSDFTGELFF
CDR3nt: TGCGCCAGCAGTGACTTCACCGGGGAGCTGTTTTTT

v_gene: TRBV28
j_gene: TRBJ2-1
abundance: once
d_gene: TRBD2
CDR3aa: CASKAGDLRREQFF
CDR3nt: TGTGCCAGCAAAGCGGGGGACCTCCGTAGGGAGCAGTTCTTC

v_gene: TRBV10-1
j_gene: TRBJ2-1
abundance: NA
d_gene: TRBD1
CDR3aa: CASSEPGTDNEQFF
CDR3nt: TGCGCCAGCAGTGAGCCTGGGACAGACAATGAGCAGTTCTTC

v_gene: TRBV6-5
j_gene: TRBJ2-1
abundance: NA
d_gene: TRBD2
CDR3aa: CASSYGLAGANEQFF
CDR3nt: TGTGCCAGCAGTTACGGGCTAGCGGGAGCTAATGAGCAGTTCTTC

v_gene: TRBV28
j_gene: TRBJ1-6
abundance: few
d_gene: NA
CDR3aa: CASSTTVIKTPLHF
CDR3nt: TGTGCCAGCAGCACCACGGTTATCAAGACACCCCTCCACTTT

v_gene: TRBV5-4
j_gene: TRBJ2-5
abundance: once
d_gene: NA
CDR3aa: CASWDLQETQYF
CDR3nt: TGTGCCAGCTGGGACTTACAAGAGACCCAGTACTTC

v_gene: TRBV5-1
j_gene: TRBJ1-3
abundance: once
d_gene: NA
CDR3aa: CASSTPERSGNTIYF
CDR3nt: TGCGCCAGCAGCACCCCGGAGCGCTCTGGAAACACCATATATTTT

v_gene: TRBV10-2
j_gene: TRBJ2-5
abundance: NA
d_gene: TRBD2
CDR3aa: CASSESGGGETQYF
CDR3nt: TGCGCCAGCAGTGAGTCGGGCGGGGGGGAGACCCAGTACTTC

v_gene: TRBV12-3/TRBV12-4
j_gene: TRBJ1-5
abundance: NA
d_gene: NA
CDR3aa: CASSFAGNQPQHF
CDR3nt: TGTGCCAGCAGTTTTGCGGGCAATCAGCCCCAGCATTTT

v_gene: TRBV7-2
j_gene: TRBJ2-3
abundance: NA
d_gene: NA
CDR3aa: CASSLSLSTDTQYF
CDR3nt: TGTGCCAGCAGCTTGAGTTTAAGCACAGATACGCAGTATTTT

v_gene: TRBV29-1
j_gene: TRBJ1-1
abundance: once
d_gene: NA
CDR3aa: CSVGSRARAFF
CDR3nt: TGCAGCGTTGGCAGCAGGGCGAGGGCTTTCTTT

v_gene: TRBV6-5
j_gene: TRBJ2-1
abundance: NA
d_gene: NA
CDR3aa: CASSLRETYNREQFF
CDR3nt: TGTGCCAGCAGCCTACGGGAAACCTACAATCGTGAGCAGTTCTTC

v_gene: TRBV9
j_gene: TRBJ2-7
abundance: NA
d_gene: NA
CDR3aa: CASSTGTRWSYEQYF
CDR3nt: TGTGCCAGCAGCACCGGGACACGCTGGTCCTACGAGCAGTACTTC

v_gene: TRBV7-9
j_gene: TRBJ1-3
abundance: NA
d_gene: NA
CDR3aa: CASSSLWDTPGNTIYF
CDR3nt: TGTGCCAGCAGCTCACTCTGGGACACTCCTGGAAACACCATATATTTT

v_gene: TRBV19
j_gene: TRBJ2-7
abundance: NA
d_gene: TRBD1
CDR3aa: CASSDPDRAAYEQYF
CDR3nt: TGTGCCAGTAGTGACCCCGACAGGGCCGCCTACGAGCAGTACTTC

v_gene: TRBV5-4
j_gene: TRBJ2-3
abundance: NA
d_gene: NA
CDR3aa: CASSLAGADTQYF
CDR3nt: TGTGCCAGCAGCTTGGCCGGGGCAGATACGCAGTATTTT

v_gene: TRBV5-1
j_gene: TRBJ2-3
abundance: NA
d_gene: NA
CDR3aa: CASSPNYPPRFSTDTQYF
CDR3nt: TGCGCCAGCAGCCCCAACTACCCCCCACGGTTTTCGACAGATACGCAGTATTTT

v_gene: TRBV5-5
j_gene: TRBJ2-6
abundance: NA
d_gene: NA
CDR3aa: CASSGGVRSGANVLTF
CDR3nt: TGTGCCAGCAGCGGCGGGGTCCGCTCTGGGGCCAACGTCCTGACTTTC

v_gene: TRBV7-9
j_gene: TRBJ2-7
abundance: few
d_gene: NA
CDR3aa: CASGGDSAYEQYF
CDR3nt: TGTGCCAGCGGCGGAGATTCGGCCTACGAGCAGTACTTC

v_gene: TRBV5-1
j_gene: TRBJ1-1
abundance: NA
d_gene: NA
CDR3aa: CASSYAQGNTEAFF
CDR3nt: TGCGCCAGCAGCTACGCCCAGGGAAACACTGAAGCTTTCTTT

v_gene: TRBV7-9
j_gene: TRBJ1-1
abundance: NA
d_gene: NA
CDR3aa: CASSPSTSMNTEAFF
CDR3nt: TGTGCCAGCAGCCCATCCACTAGTATGAACACTGAAGCTTTCTTT

v_gene: TRBV3-1/TRBV3-2
j_gene: TRBJ1-2
abundance: NA
d_gene: NA
CDR3aa: CASSQSGNPSANYGYTF
CDR3nt: TGTGCCAGCAGCCAATCGGGAAACCCATCCGCTAACTATGGCTACACCTTC

v_gene: TRBV15
j_gene: TRBJ1-3
abundance: NA
d_gene: NA
CDR3aa: CATSRQQSSGNTIYF
CDR3nt: TGTGCCACCAGCAGACAACAGAGCTCTGGAAACACCATATATTTT

v_gene: TRBV9
j_gene: TRBJ1-3
abundance: NA
d_gene: TRBD1
CDR3aa: CASSVGTGNEFSGNTIYF
CDR3nt: TGTGCCAGCAGCGTCGGGACAGGGAATGAGTTCTCTGGAAACACCATATATTTT

v_gene: TRBV6-5
j_gene: TRBJ2-2
abundance: many
d_gene: TRBD2
CDR3aa: CASTLGLGTGELFF
CDR3nt: TGTGCCAGCACCCTAGGACTAGGCACCGGGGAGCTGTTTTTT

v_gene: TRBV10-2
j_gene: TRBJ1-5
abundance: NA
d_gene: NA
CDR3aa: CASRRHRGGRYSNQPQHF
CDR3nt: TGCGCCAGCAGACGCCATCGGGGGGGCCGGTATAGCAATCAGCCCCAGCATTTT

v_gene: TRBV6-5
j_gene: TRBJ1-1
abundance: NA
d_gene: NA
CDR3aa: CASRNQANTEAFF
CDR3nt: TGTGCCAGCAGAAACCAGGCGAACACTGAAGCTTTCTTT

v_gene: TRBV5-6
j_gene: TRBJ1-1
abundance: NA
d_gene: NA
CDR3aa: CASSLGTAPLLTEAFF
CDR3nt: TGTGCCAGCAGCTTGGGAACAGCCCCTCTTCTCACTGAAGCTTTCTTT

v_gene: TRBV7-9
j_gene: TRBJ1-2
abundance: NA
d_gene: NA
CDR3aa: CASSLEWGPPYGYTF
CDR3nt: TGTGCCAGCAGCTTAGAATGGGGGCCGCCCTATGGCTACACCTTC

v_gene: TRBV3-1/TRBV3-2
j_gene: TRBJ2-5
abundance: once
d_gene: NA
CDR3aa: CASSPRGGETQYF
CDR3nt: TGTGCCAGCAGCCCCCGCGGAGGGGAGACCCAGTACTTC